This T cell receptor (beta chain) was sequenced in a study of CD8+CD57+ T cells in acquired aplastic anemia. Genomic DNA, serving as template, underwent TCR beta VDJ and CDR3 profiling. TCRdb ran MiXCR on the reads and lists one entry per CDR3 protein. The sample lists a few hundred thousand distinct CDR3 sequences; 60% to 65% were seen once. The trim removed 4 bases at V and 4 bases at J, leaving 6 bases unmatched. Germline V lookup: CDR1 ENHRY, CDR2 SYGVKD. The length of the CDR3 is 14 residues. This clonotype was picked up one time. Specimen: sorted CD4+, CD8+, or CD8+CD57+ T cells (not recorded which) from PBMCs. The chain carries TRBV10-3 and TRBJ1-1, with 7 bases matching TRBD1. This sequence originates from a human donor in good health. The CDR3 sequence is CAISGRGQPTEAFF. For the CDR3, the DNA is TGTGCCATCAGTGGGCGGGGACAGCCCACTGAAGCTTTCTTT.